This TCR beta chain is drawn from a study of blood T cell repertoires in COVID-19. Study overall: T cells, B-cell-depleted T cells, or PBMCs provided the cDNA or gDNA that served as material.

TCRdb's copy holds only in-frame clones and misses some; the assay was immunoSEQ multiplex PCR. The sample gives roughly 180,000 clones, roughly 80% of which show up once; 9.5% to 12% is in the top ten. Participant-reported clinical history was the basis for cohort assignment. The CDR3 totals 12 residues. Germline V CDR1 and CDR2: GTSNPN, SVGIG (reference sequence). The V gene lost 3 bases and the J gene lost 4 bases, with 10 bases spanning the gap. This clonotype was sampled from a man aged 50 to 59 who had recovered from COVID-19. This chain links TRBV30 with TRBJ2-7, with D unclear. Input material: PBMCs or T cells enriched from blood (not recorded which). CDR3 DNA: TGTGCCTGGAGGTCAGCGTTGTACGAGCAGTACTTC. Amino acid sequence: CAWRSALYEQYF. Supplemented by reference TRBV30 and TRBJ2-7, the full variable domain reads SQTIHQWPATLVQPVGSPLSLECTVEGTSNPNLYWYRQAAGRGLQLLFYSVGIGQISSEVPQNLSASRPQDRQFILSSKKLLLSDSGFYLCAWRSALYEQYFGPGTRLTVT.